A single sample is the source of the 17 T cell receptor beta chains below, sequenced in a study of blood T cells in healthy people across ages. Primed by a sample-barcoded 5' primer and a J-beta primer mix, a second PCR proceeded for 7 to 11 cycles. MiXCR, run by TCRdb on the 5' RACE reads, gives a single entry per CDR3 protein. The sample yields some 290,000 distinct CDR3 sequences, roughly 26% seen once. What was sequenced was blood. Source of these receptors: a woman in her seventies in good health.

Points on this clonotype: An end of the junction differs from the germline gene, which may be a read error. The chain is built from TRBV7-9 and TRBJ1-2, with D possibly matching TRBD1 (6 bases). Germline V gives CDR1 SEHNR, CDR2 FQNEAQ (reference sequence). The CDR3 is 16 residues long. The CDR3 region is CASSLPTRGQDYGCTF. Written as DNA, the CDR3 is TGTGCCAGCAGCTTACCCACACGGGGGCAGGACTATGGCTGCACCTTC.

The chain uses TRBV3-1 and TRBJ1-6; D is unresolved. The V end was cut by 5 bases, the J end by 7 bases, with 9 bases between. This CDR3 contains 13 residues. CDR1 is LGHDT, CDR2 YNNKEL, per germline (reference sequence). CDR3 loop: CASSADGNSPLHF. The CDR3 region has the DNA TGTGCCAGCAGCGCGGACGGAAATTCACCCCTCCACTTT.

This clonotype was observed a handful of times. The chain links TRBV27 to TRBJ1-5; no definite D call. CDR1 and CDR2 from the germline V gene are MNHEY and SMNVEV (reference sequence). The germline V and J ends were trimmed by 5 bases and 6 bases, with 8 bases remaining between them. The CDR3 length is 12 residues. The CDR3 here is CASSHPGQPQHF. The CDR3 bases are TGTGCCAGCAGTCATCCCGGTCAGCCCCAGCATTTT.

J is TRBJ2-3 and V is TRBV2, with D tentatively TRBD2 (5 bases). The CDR3 extends over 13 amino acids. Germline V gene sequence: CDR1 SNHLY, CDR2 FYNNEI. Trimming took 5 bases from V and 4 from J, leaving 10 bases between them. In DNA form, the CDR3 reads TGTGCCAGCAGTAAGGACTTCGCAGATACGCAGTATTTT. This codes for CASSKDFADTQYF.

V usage is TRBV7-9 and J usage is TRBJ2-7, with a weak D call TRBD1 (7 bases). The CDR3 runs 14 residues. V lost 4 bases to trimming and J lost 6 bases, with 16 bases between them. Germline CDR1 SEHNR, CDR2 FQNEAQ (reference sequence). DNA for the CDR3: TGTGCCAGCAGCTCGGGGGTGACAGGGACCGAGCAGTACTTC. It yields the protein CASSSGVTGTEQYF.

This clonotype has ten or more counts. The chain uses TRBV7-2 and TRBJ2-1; D may be TRBD2 (6 bases). Looked up from germline, CDR1 is SGHTA and CDR2 is FQGNSA. The CDR3 contains 18 residues. V lost 0 bases, J lost 5 bases, and 20 bases lay in between. CDR3 protein: CASSLAFYRGGGNNEQFF. CDR3 sequence (DNA): TGTGCCAGCAGCTTAGCGTTTTACCGGGGAGGTGGTAACAATGAGCAGTTCTTC.

This clonotype was recorded a few times. The V gene is TRBV20-1, the J gene TRBJ1-1; D perhaps matches TRBD1 (5 bases). Germline assignment: CDR1 DFQATT and CDR2 SNEGSKA (reference sequence). V was cut by 8 bases and J by 1 base, with 14 bases left in between. CDR3 length: 13 residues. CDR3 DNA sequence: TGCAGTCCCCTGGGGACGGCGAACACTGAAGCTTTCTTT. Translation: CSPLGTANTEAFF.

The V call is TRBV3-1, the J call TRBJ2-3; 8 positions agree with TRBD2. Germline V gene data show CDR1 as LGHDT and CDR2 as YNNKEL (reference sequence). The CDR3 consists of 19 residues. V shed 0 bases and J 2 bases; nucleotides not matched to a gene: 13. The CDR3, as DNA: TGTGCCAGCAGCCAAGAGCCTGCGCAGCAGCGGGGGCCCACAGATACGCAGTATTTT. Residues: CASSQEPAQQRGPTDTQYF.

The rearrangement uses TRBV11-2 and TRBJ2-5; no reliable D call. From germline, CDR1 is SGHAT and CDR2 FQNNGV. With 6 bases removed from V and 4 bases from J, the gap between germline ends came to 18 bases. The CDR3 consists of 15 residues. The CDR3 DNA follows: TGTGCCAGCAGTACAAGAAAAAGGAGAGGAGAGACCCAGTACTTC. As protein: CASSTRKRRGETQYF.

This clonotype turned up a few times. V usage is TRBV6-5 and J usage is TRBJ2-1; no definite D call. The V end lost 2 bases, the J end lost 2 bases, and 10 bases lay between the germline ends. Germline V gene lookup returns CDR1 MNHEY and CDR2 SVGAGI. The CDR3 runs 15 residues. The CDR3 is CASSYDDNPYNEQFF. The CDR3 DNA is TGTGCCAGCAGTTACGATGACAACCCCTACAATGAGCAGTTCTTC.

The chain combines TRBV5-1 with TRBJ2-7; 11 bases agree with TRBD2. This CDR3 contains 17 residues. The V gene end was trimmed by 0 bases and the J gene end by 0 bases; junction bases not matched to a gene: 5. Germline assignment: CDR1 SGHRS and CDR2 YFSETQ. The DNA for the CDR3 is TGCGCCAGCAGCTTGGATCTAGCGGGAGGTTCCTCCTACGAGCAGTACTTC. It specifies CASSLDLAGGSSYEQYF.

The chain combines TRBV10-3 with TRBJ2-1; D call uncertain. CDR3 length equals 14 residues. The ends were cut back, 0 bases at V and 8 bases at J, with 11 bases in the middle. Germline CDR1 ENHRY, CDR2 SYGVKD. CDR3 protein: CAISESKGVYEQFF. In DNA form, the CDR3 reads TGTGCCATCAGTGAGTCAAAGGGTGTCTATGAGCAGTTCTTC.

There are a few counts of this clonotype. The rearrangement links TRBV7-9 to TRBJ2-4, with D perhaps given as TRBD1 or TRBD2 (5 bases each). The CDR3 length is 14 residues. V gave up 1 base and J gave up 5 bases, with 9 bases separating them. Germline CDR1 reads SEHNR; CDR2 reads FQNEAQ (reference sequence). CDR3 DNA: TGTGCCAGCAGCTTAGGGGGGTGGGAAAACATTCAGTACTTC. Translated, it gives CASSLGGWENIQYF.

The chain couples TRBV28 to TRBJ1-4; TRBD1 matches at 8 bases. Germline lookup yields CDR1 MDHEN and CDR2 SYDVKM. This CDR3 comprises 15 residues. The ends lost 7 bases at V and 2 bases at J; junction bases unmatched: 6. The CDR3 bases are TGTGCCAGCACTAAAACAGGGGGGACTAATGAAAAACTGTTTTTT. It yields the protein CASTKTGGTNEKLFF.

The chain combines TRBV18 with TRBJ2-7, with TRBD2 identical over 7 bases. The germline CDR1 and CDR2 sequences are KGHSH and LQKENI. V was pared by 6 bases and J by 2 bases, with 4 bases of the junction left unmatched. The CDR3 spans 13 residues. CDR3 in amino acids: CASSGGSTYEQYF. The CDR3 DNA is TGTGCCAGCTCCGGCGGGAGTACCTACGAGCAGTACTTC.

This chain uses TRBV7-3 with TRBJ2-1; D is possibly TRBD2 (6 bases). The CDR3 has 15 amino acids. Trimming cost V 0 bases and J 3 bases, with 9 bases left between them. Germline CDR1 is SGHTA and CDR2 is FQGTGA. DNA of the CDR3: TGTGCCAGCAGCTTAACAGCGGGCTACTACAATGAGCAGTTCTTC. Translating gives CASSLTAGYYNEQFF.

The chain recombines TRBV29-1 with TRBJ2-5; D is unresolved. With 3 bases removed from V and 0 bases from J, the gap between germline ends came to 8 bases. CDR3 length: 13 amino acids. Germline V gene sequence: CDR1 SQVTM, CDR2 ANQGSEA. The CDR3 sequence is CSVEAGYQETQYF. The CDR3 DNA reads as TGCAGCGTTGAGGCAGGCTACCAAGAGACCCAGTACTTC.